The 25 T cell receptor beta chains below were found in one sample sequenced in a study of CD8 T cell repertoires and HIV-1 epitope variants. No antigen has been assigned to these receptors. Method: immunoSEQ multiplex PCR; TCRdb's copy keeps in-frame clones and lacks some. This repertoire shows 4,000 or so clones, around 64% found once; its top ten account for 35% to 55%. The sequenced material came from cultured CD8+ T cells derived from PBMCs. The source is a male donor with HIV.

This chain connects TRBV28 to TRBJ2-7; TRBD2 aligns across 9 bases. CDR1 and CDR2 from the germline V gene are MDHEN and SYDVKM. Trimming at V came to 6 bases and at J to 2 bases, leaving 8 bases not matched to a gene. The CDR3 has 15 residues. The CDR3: CASSDSGSPPYEQYF. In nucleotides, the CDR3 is TGTGCCAGCAGCGATAGCGGGAGCCCTCCCTACGAGCAGTACTTC.

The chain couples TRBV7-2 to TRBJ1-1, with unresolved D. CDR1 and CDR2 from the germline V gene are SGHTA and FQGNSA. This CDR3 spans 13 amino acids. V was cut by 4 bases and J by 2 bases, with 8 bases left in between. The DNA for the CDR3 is TGTGCCAGCAGCTACGGGTACAACACTGAAGCTTTCTTT. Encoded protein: CASSYGYNTEAFF.

The CDR3 protein is CASSPSGYTEAFF. CDR3 coding DNA: TGTGCCAGCAGCCCCTCTGGGTACACTGAAGCTTTCTTT. This sequence joins TRBV28 and TRBJ1-1; D call uncertain. CDR3 length equals 13 residues. Trimming took off 6 bases at V and 3 bases at J, with 11 bases between the two ends. CDR1 is MDHEN and CDR2 is SYDVKM in the germline V gene.

CDR3 bases: TGTGCCAGCAGCCCAGTGACCGGGGTAGAAAAACTGTTTTTT. This codes for CASSPVTGVEKLFF. The chain recombines TRBV7-9 with TRBJ1-4; D gene ambiguous. The V and J ends lost 5 bases and 8 bases respectively, with 15 bases between them. The germline CDR1 and CDR2 sequences are SEHNR and FQNEAQ (reference sequence). The CDR3 contains 14 residues. Looking up the rest from reference TRBV7-9 and TRBJ1-4 gives the full variable domain: DTGVSQNPRHKITKRGQNVTFRCDPISEHNRLYWYRQTLGQGPEFLTYFQNEAQLEKSRLLSDRFSAERPKGSFSTLEIQRTEQGDSAMYLCASSPVTGVEKLFFGSGTQLSVL.

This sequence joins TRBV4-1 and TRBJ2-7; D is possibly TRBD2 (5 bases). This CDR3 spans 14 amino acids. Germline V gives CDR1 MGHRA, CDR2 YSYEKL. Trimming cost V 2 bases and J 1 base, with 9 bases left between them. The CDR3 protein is CASSQPGVSYEQYF. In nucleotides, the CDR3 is TGCGCCAGCAGCCAACCCGGGGTTTCCTACGAGCAGTACTTC.

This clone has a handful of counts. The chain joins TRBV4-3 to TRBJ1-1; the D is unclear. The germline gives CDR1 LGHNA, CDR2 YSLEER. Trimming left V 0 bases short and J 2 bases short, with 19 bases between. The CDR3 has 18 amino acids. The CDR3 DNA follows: TGCGCCAGCAGCCAAGAAGAAGGAGATCACGGACCAAACACTGAAGCTTTCTTT. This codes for CASSQEEGDHGPNTEAFF.

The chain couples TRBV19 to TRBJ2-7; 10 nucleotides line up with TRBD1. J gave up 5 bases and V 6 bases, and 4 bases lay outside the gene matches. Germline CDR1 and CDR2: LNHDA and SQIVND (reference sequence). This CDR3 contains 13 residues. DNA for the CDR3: TGTGCCAGTAGCCACGGGACAGGGGACGAGCAGTACTTC. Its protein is CASSHGTGDEQYF.

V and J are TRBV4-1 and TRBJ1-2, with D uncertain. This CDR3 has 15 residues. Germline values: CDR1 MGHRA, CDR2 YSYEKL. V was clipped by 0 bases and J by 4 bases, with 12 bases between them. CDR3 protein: CASSQELSAVYGYTF. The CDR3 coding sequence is TGCGCCAGCAGCCAAGAATTGTCCGCCGTCTATGGCTACACCTTC.

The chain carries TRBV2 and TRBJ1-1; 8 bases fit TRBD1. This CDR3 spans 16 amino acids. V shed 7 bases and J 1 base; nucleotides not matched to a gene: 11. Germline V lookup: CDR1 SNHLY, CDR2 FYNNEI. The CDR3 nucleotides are TGTGCCAGCACGGGGGAGGAGGGGACAGGGAACACTGAAGCTTTCTTT. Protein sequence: CASTGEEGTGNTEAFF.

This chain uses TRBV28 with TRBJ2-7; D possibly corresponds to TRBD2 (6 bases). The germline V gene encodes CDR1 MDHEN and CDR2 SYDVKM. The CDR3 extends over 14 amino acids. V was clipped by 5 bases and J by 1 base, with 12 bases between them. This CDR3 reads CASSPAGSSYEQYF. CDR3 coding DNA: TGTGCCAGCAGTCCAGCGGGCTCATCCTACGAGCAGTACTTC.

In DNA form, the CDR3 reads TGTGCCAGCAGTTTCAGGGGGACAGGGGGTCATACCTACGAGCAGTACTTC. This codes for CASSFRGTGGHTYEQYF. This rearrangement joins TRBV28 to TRBJ2-7; TRBD1 aligns across 11 bases. The ends lost 3 bases at V and 2 bases at J; junction bases unmatched: 9. From germline, CDR1 is MDHEN and CDR2 SYDVKM. The CDR3 length is 17 residues. The complete variable domain, with remaining parts taken from reference TRBV28 and TRBJ2-7, reads DVKVTQSSRYLVKRTGEKVFLECVQDMDHENMFWYRQDPGLGLRLIYFSYDVKMKEKGDIPEGYSVSREKKERFSLILESASTNQTSMYLCASSFRGTGGHTYEQYFGPGTRLTVT.

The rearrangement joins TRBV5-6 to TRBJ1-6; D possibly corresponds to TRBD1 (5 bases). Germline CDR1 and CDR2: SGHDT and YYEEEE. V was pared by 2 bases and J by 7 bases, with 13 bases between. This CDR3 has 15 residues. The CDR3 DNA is TGTGCCAGCAGCTTCCTCCAGGGCGTGAATTCACCCCTCCACTTT. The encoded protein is CASSFLQGVNSPLHF.

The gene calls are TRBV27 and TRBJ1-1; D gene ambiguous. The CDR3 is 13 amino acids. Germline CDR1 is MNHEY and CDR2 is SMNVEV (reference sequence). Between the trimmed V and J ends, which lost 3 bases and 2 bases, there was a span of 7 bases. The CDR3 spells CASSFSVNTEAFF. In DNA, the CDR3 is TGTGCCAGCAGTTTTTCGGTAAACACTGAAGCTTTCTTT.

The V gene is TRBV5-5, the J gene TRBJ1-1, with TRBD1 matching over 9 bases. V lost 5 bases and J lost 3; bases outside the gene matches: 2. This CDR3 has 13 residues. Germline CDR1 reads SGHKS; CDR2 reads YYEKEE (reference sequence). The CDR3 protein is CASSRTGDTEAFF. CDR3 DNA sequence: TGTGCCAGCAGTCGGACAGGGGACACTGAAGCTTTCTTT. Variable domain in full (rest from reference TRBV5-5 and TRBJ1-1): DAGVTQSPTHLIKTRGQQVTLRCSPISGHKSVSWYQQVLGQGPQFIFQYYEKEERGRGNFPDRFSARQFPNYSSELNVNALLLGDSALYLCASSRTGDTEAFFGQGTRLTVV.

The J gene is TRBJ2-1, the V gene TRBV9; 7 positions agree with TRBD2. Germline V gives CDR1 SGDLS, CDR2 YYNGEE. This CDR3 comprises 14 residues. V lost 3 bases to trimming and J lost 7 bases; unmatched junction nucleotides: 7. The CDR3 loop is CASSAGAGWNEQFF. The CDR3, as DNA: TGTGCCAGCAGCGCCGGAGCGGGGTGGAATGAGCAGTTCTTC.

This CDR3 is CAWSVLRQGLGGNQPQHF. The DNA for the CDR3 is TGTGCCTGGAGTGTACTAAGACAGGGGTTAGGGGGCAATCAGCCCCAGCATTTT. This sequence joins TRBV30 and TRBJ1-5, with TRBD1 identical over 8 bases. The CDR3 contains 18 residues. Germline CDR1 and CDR2: GTSNPN and SVGIG (reference sequence). Germline trimming cut 0 bases from V and 2 bases from J; bases unmatched to any gene: 12.

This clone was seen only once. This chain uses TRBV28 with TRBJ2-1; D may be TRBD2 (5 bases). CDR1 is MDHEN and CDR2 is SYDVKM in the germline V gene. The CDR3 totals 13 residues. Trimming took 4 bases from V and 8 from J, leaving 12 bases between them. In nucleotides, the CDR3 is TGTGCCAGCAGTTCTCCCCCGAGGGATGAGCAGTTCTTC. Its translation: CASSSPPRDEQFF.

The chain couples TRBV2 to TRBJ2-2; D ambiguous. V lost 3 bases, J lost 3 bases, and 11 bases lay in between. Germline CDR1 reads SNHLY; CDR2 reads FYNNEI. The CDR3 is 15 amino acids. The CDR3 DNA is TGTGCCAGCAGTGAGCAGAGATCCGACACCGGGGAGCTGTTTTTT. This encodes CASSEQRSDTGELFF.

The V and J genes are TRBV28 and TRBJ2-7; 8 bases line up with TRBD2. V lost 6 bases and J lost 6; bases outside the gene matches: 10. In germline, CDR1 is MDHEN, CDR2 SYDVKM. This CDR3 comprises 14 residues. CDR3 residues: CASSPDVAGGEQYF. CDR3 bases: TGTGCCAGCAGCCCAGACGTCGCGGGGGGCGAGCAGTACTTC.

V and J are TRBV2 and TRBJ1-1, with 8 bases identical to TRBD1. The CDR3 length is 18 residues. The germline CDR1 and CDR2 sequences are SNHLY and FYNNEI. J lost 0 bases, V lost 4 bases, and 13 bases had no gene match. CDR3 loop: CASSAGRQGFGMNTEAFF. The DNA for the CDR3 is TGTGCCAGCAGTGCAGGACGACAGGGGTTCGGGATGAACACTGAAGCTTTCTTT.

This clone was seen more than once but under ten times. The CDR3 loop is CASSFGTGVDEQFF. The CDR3 DNA reads as TGTGCCAGCAGCTTTGGGACAGGGGTCGATGAGCAGTTCTTC. The V gene is TRBV7-6, the J gene TRBJ2-1; 10 nucleotides match TRBD1. Germline CDR1 is SGHVS and CDR2 is FNYEAQ. The length of the CDR3 is 14 residues. Trimming cost V 3 bases and J 8 bases; bases outside gene matches: 4.

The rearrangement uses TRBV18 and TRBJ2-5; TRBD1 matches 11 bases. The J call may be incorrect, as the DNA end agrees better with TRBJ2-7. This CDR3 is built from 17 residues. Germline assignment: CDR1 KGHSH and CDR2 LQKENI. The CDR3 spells CASSPRGSGTGGNEQYF. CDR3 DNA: TGTGCCAGCTCACCACGGGGCTCCGGGACAGGGGGAAACGAGCAGTACTTC.

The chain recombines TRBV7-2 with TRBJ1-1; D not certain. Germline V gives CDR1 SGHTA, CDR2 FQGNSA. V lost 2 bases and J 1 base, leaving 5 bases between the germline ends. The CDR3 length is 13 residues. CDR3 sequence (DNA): TGTGCCAGCAGCTTATGGGGGAACACTGAAGCTTTCTTT. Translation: CASSLWGNTEAFF.

In DNA form, the CDR3 reads TGTGCCAGTAGTCCCGGGACTTCCTACGAGCAGTACTTC. It translates to CASSPGTSYEQYF. The chain employs TRBV19 and TRBJ2-7, with D possibly being TRBD2 (6 bases). Germline lookup yields CDR1 LNHDA and CDR2 SQIVND (reference sequence). The V gene lost 5 bases and the J gene lost 1 base, with 9 bases spanning the gap. This CDR3 comprises 13 residues.

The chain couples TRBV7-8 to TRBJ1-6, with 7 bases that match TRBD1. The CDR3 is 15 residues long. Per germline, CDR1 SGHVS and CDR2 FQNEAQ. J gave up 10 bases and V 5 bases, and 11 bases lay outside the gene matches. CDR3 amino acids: CASSPRTGVESPLHF. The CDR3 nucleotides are TGTGCCAGCAGCCCGAGGACAGGAGTAGAGTCACCCCTCCACTTT.